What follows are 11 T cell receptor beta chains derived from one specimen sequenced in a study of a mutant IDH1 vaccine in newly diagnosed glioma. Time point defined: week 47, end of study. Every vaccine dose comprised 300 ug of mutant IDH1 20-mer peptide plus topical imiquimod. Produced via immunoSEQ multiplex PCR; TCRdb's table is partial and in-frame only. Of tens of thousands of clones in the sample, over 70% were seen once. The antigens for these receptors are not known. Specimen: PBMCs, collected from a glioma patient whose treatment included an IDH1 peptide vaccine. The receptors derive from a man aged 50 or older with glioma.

As DNA, the CDR3 is TGTGCCAGCAGCGGACAGGGTTACACTGAAGCTTTCTTT. Its translation: CASSGQGYTEAFF. This rearrangement joins TRBV7-2 to TRBJ1-1, with 8 nucleotides matching TRBD1. The V gene end was trimmed by 5 bases and the J gene end by 3 bases; junction bases not matched to a gene: 2. Germline lookup yields CDR1 SGHTA and CDR2 FQGNSA. The CDR3 spans 13 residues.

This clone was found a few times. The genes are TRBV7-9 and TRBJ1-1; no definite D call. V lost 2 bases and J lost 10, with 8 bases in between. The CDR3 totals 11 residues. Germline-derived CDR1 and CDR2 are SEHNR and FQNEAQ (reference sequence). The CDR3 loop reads CASSLTGPAFF. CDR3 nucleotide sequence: TGTGCCAGCAGCTTAACCGGCCCAGCTTTCTTT. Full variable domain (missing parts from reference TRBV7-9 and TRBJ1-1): DTGVSQNPRHKITKRGQNVTFRCDPISEHNRLYWYRQTLGQGPEFLTYFQNEAQLEKSRLLSDRFSAERPKGSFSTLEIQRTEQGDSAMYLCASSLTGPAFFGQGTRLTVV.

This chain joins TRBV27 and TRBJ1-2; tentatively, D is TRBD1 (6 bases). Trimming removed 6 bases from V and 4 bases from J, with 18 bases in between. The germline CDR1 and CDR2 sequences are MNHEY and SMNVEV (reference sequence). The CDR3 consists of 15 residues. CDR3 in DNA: TGTGCCAGCAGGGTCCCCAGGGGTGAAGGCTATGGCTACACCTTC. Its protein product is CASRVPRGEGYGYTF.

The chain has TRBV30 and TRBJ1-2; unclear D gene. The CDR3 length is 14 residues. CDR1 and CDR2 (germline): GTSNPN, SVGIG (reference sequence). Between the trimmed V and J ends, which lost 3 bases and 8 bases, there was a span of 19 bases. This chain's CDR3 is CAWSPTGASMGYTF. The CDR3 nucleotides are TGTGCCTGGAGCCCGACGGGAGCCTCTATGGGCTACACCTTC.

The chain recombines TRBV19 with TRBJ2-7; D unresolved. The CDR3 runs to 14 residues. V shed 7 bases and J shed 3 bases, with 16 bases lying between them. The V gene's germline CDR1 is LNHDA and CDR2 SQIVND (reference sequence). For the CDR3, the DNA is TGTGCCAGTACCCCAAGGGCAGATATCTACGAGCAGTACTTC. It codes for CASTPRADIYEQYF.

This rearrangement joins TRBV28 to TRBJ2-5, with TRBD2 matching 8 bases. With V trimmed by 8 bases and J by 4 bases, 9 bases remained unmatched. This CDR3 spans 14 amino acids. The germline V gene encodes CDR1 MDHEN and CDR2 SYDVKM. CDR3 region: CASGLDGRGETQYF. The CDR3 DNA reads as TGTGCCAGCGGCCTTGACGGGAGGGGAGAGACCCAGTACTTC.

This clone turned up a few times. Here the CDR3 DNA reads TGCGCCAGCAGCTTGACGGGGGGTAATGAAAAACTGTTTTTT. As protein: CASSLTGGNEKLFF. The chain joins TRBV5-1 to TRBJ1-4; maybe TRBD1 (5 bases). Germline-derived CDR1 and CDR2 are SGHRS and YFSETQ. Trimming stripped 1 base from V and 4 bases from J, with 8 bases between. This CDR3 region has 14 residues.

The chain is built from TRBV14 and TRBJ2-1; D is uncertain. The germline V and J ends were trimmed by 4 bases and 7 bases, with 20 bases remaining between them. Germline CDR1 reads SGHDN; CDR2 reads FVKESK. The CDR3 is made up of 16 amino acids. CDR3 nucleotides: TGTGCCAGCAGCCCTCTTAGTTTGGAAACACGGAATGAGCAGTTCTTC. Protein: CASSPLSLETRNEQFF.

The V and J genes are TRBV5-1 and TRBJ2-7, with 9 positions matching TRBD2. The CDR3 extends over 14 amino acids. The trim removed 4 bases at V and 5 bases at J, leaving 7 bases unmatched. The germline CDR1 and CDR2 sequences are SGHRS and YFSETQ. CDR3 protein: CASSQSGGFDEQYF. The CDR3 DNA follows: TGCGCCAGCAGCCAAAGCGGGGGGTTCGACGAGCAGTACTTC.

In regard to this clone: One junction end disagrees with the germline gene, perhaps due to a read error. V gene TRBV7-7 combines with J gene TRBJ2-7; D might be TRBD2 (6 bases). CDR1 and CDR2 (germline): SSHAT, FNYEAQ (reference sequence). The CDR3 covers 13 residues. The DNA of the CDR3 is TGTGCTAGCAGCTCGGGACTGCGAGACGAGCAGTACTTC. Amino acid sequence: CASSSGLRDEQYF.

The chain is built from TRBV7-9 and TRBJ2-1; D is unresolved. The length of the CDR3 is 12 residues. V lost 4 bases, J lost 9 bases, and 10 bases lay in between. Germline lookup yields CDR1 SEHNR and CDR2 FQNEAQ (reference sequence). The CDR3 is CASSSSRPEQFF. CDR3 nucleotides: TGTGCCAGCAGCTCGTCTAGGCCTGAGCAGTTCTTC.